This note documents a single TCR beta chain sequence. What it recognizes is unknown. The data belong to a study of cytomegalovirus exposure and HLA in healthy donors. The study, taken as a whole, reports: The study listed some 160 cytomegalovirus-associated TCR beta chains. Earlier analysis found most TCR beta V segments productive about 87% or about 30% of the time. The majority of CMV-associated TCR beta chains were reported as apparently HLA-restricted in a later analysis.

Trimming left V 3 bases short and J 2 bases short, with 5 bases between. This CDR3 comprises 12 residues. In germline, CDR1 is SGHDN, CDR2 FVKESK. Donors had nominal health at sampling but likely had unrecorded immune exposures. The PCR was carried out with 60 Vbeta primers and 13 Jbeta primers. This table comes from immunoSEQ multiplex PCR, and its TCRdb copy is limited to in-frame clones, with some not included. The table shows around 170,000 clones, with around 77% occurring only once. This receptor was taken from a man in his 60s in good health and CMV-seronegative. The V call is TRBV14, the J call TRBJ2-7, with D unclear. The sequencing sample was made of PBMCs. CDR3 nucleotide sequence: TGTGCCAGCAGCCAGTACACCTACGAGCAGTACTTC. Translating it yields CASSQYTYEQYF.